This TCR beta chain was sequenced in a study of blood T cell repertoires in COVID-19. Turning to the study itself: Some COVID-19 samples were acute and others convalescent; all came from the United States, Italy and Spain.

The CDR3 runs 14 residues. V gave up 7 bases and J gave up 3 bases, with 15 bases separating them. The germline V gene encodes CDR1 WSHSY and CDR2 SAAADI. Sequencing used immunoSEQ multiplex PCR; TCRdb keeps in-frame clones, though not all of them. The profile covers 250,000 or so clones, with around nine tenths appearing a single time and 3% taken by the ten largest. The receptor was isolated from a man aged 18 to 29 with active or convalescent COVID-19. Sequences were obtained from peripheral blood. The chain recombines TRBV10-2 with TRBJ1-2, with D perhaps matching TRBD1 (5 bases). CDR3 amino acids: CASTLGASDYGYTF. CDR3 DNA sequence: TGCGCCAGCACCTTAGGGGCATCGGACTATGGCTACACCTTC.